This T cell receptor (beta chain) comes out of a study of cytomegalovirus exposure and HLA in healthy donors. Details on this clone: As yet, its antigen is unknown.

Findings of the study overall: Common viral pathogens seemed to be connected with several of the most significant clusters, according to a later analysis.

60 Vbeta and 13 Jbeta primers were used in PCR. The data were produced by immunoSEQ multiplex PCR, yet TCRdb's version contains in-frame clones alone and is incomplete. This sample has some 150,000 clones, with 64% found just once. Germline lookup yields CDR1 SQVTM and CDR2 ANQGSEA. The CDR3 is 13 residues long. The sequencing sample was made of PBMCs. The gene calls are TRBV29-1 and TRBJ1-1; D is unresolved. The origin of this receptor is a woman aged 25 to 39 in good health and CMV-seropositive. The CDR3 DNA sequence: TGCACCGGAGGCCGGGTATTGAACACTGAAGCTTTCTTT. Translation: CTGGRVLNTEAFF.